The sequence of this TCR beta chain was determined in a study of sequential checkpoint blockade in melanoma. As for the study in general: Under 25 patients had matched tumor biopsies before treatment and at week 13 after nivolumab or ipilimumab alone. Regarding the study as a whole: For nivolumab-first patients, baseline tumor clonality was associated with response. Clinical benefit was about 30 times likelier when tumor T-cell fraction and clonality increased.

Treatment defined: randomized to nivolumab then ipilimumab (arm A) or the reverse (arm B). Measured with immunoSEQ multiplex PCR; TCRdb has only the in-frame clones, and not every one. The sample lists 6,000 to 7,500 clones; over 20% were seen once. There are 15 residues in the CDR3. The germline V gene has CDR1 MNHGY and CDR2 SAAAGT. Trimming pared 5 bases from V and 0 bases from J, leaving 11 bases between. In the case of this clone: As yet, its antigen is unknown.

This clonotype was sampled from a human donor with melanoma. Source: tumor tissue (inferred from file names), taken from a patient given nivolumab and ipilimumab in sequence. The gene calls are TRBV6-8 and TRBJ1-5; perhaps TRBD1 as D (5 bases). Here the CDR3 DNA reads TGTGCCAGCAGTCCCCAGGGTTATAGCAATCAGCCCCAGCATTTT. Amino acids: CASSPQGYSNQPQHF.